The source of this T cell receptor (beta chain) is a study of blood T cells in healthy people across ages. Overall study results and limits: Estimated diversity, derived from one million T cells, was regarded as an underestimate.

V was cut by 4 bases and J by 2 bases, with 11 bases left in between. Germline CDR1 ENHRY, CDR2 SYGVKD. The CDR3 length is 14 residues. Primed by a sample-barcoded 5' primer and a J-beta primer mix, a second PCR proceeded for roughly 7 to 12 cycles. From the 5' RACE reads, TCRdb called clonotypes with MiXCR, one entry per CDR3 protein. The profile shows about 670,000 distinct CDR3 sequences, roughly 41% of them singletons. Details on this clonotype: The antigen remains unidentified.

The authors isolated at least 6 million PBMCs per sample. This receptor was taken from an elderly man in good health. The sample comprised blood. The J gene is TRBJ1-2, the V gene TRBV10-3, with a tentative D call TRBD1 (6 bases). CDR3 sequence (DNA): TGTGCCATCAGTGGAGGACAGCAAAACTATGGCTACACCTTC. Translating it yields CAISGGQQNYGYTF.